This T cell receptor (beta chain) is from a study of T cell changes during pregnancy in multiple sclerosis. Repertoires were generated with immunoSEQ multiplex PCR, while TCRdb's copy carries only in-frame clones and drops some. The table records about 24,000 clones, about 92% of them present only once. V lost 0 bases, J lost 10 bases, and 10 bases stayed unmatched. Germline V gene lookup returns CDR1 SGDLS and CDR2 YYNGEE. This CDR3 has 15 amino acids. This clone was recorded once. This clonotype was obtained from a female donor in good health, enrolled as a control in a pregnancy study. The V call is TRBV9, the J call TRBJ2-1; 7 bases map to TRBD1. The sample in question was CD8+ T cells from peripheral blood mononuclear cells, obtained in the third trimester of pregnancy. The CDR3 sequence: CASSVGNRGFDEQFF. In nucleotides, the CDR3 is TGTGCCAGCAGCGTAGGGAACAGGGGATTTGACGAGCAGTTCTTC.